The sequence of this T cell receptor (beta chain) was determined in a study of T cell changes during pregnancy in multiple sclerosis (dated by TCRdb to the late 2010s). Looking at the study overall: The study looked at changes in the T cell repertoire across pregnancy in women with multiple sclerosis.

A note on this clone: It lacks a known antigen. Qualities for individual bases were not recorded, and no much larger clone is one base off.

V was cut back by 1 base and J by 1 base, leaving a gap of 10 bases between them. CDR3 length: 15 amino acids, cysteine to phenylalanine. Of all the DNA, just the CDR3 is kept, 45 bases in frame from base 1. The germline V gene specifies LGHNA as CDR1 and YSLEER as CDR2. Receptor amplification or capture employed the immunoSEQ multiplex PCR assay. The table comes from immuneACCESS by way of TCRdb, which keeps in-frame sequences with V and J called. Part of the clones is missing from these tables; in studies checked, under half for an unresolved V gene and the rest for unknown reasons. This sample comprises about 22,000 clones, 80% to 95% of them detected only once. Over 6% of the sample is held by the ten biggest clonotypes.

Rearrangement joined TRBV4-3 to TRBJ1-1, with the D segment identity uncertain. Specimen: CD8+ T cells from peripheral blood mononuclear cells, collected in the third trimester of pregnancy. This clonotype originated in a female donor with multiple sclerosis, enrolled in a pregnancy study. The CDR3: CASSQAPPGNTEAFF. The sequenced DNA: TGCGCCAGCAGCCAAGCCCCGCCGGGGAACACTGAAGCTTTCTTT.